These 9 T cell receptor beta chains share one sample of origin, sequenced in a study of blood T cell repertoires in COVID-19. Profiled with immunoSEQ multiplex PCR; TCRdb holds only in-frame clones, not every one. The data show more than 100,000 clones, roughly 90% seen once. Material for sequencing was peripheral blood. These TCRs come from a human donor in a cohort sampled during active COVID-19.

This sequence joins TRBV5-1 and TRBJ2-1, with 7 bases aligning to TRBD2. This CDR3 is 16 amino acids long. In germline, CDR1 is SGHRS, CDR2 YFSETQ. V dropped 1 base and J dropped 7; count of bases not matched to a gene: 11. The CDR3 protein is CASSLRWREGGNEQFF. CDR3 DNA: TGCGCCAGCAGCTTGAGATGGAGGGAGGGCGGGAATGAGCAGTTCTTC.

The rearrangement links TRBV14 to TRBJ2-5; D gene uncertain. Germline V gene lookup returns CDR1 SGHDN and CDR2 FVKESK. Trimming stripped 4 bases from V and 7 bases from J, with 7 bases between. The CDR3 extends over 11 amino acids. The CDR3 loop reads CASSLRGTQYF. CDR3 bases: TGTGCCAGCAGCCTCCGCGGGACCCAGTACTTC.

CDR3 residues: CASSDNSNEQFF. In nucleotides, the CDR3 is TGTGCCAGCAGTGATAATAGCAATGAGCAGTTCTTC. The gene calls are TRBV2 and TRBJ2-1; the D is unclear. This CDR3 is 12 amino acids long. V lost 3 bases to trimming and J lost 6 bases, with 6 bases between them. Germline assignment: CDR1 SNHLY and CDR2 FYNNEI. The whole variable domain, filled in from reference TRBV2 and TRBJ2-1, reads EPEVTQTPSHQVTQMGQEVILRCVPISNHLYFYWYRQILGQKVEFLVSFYNNEISEKSEIFDDQFSVERPDGSNFTLKIRSTKLEDSAMYFCASSDNSNEQFFGPGTRLTVL.

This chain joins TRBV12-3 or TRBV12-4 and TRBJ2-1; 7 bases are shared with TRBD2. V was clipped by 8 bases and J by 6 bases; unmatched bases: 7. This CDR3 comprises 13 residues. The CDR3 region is CASSTGTTNEQFF. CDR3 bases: TGTGCCAGCTCCACTGGGACTACCAATGAGCAGTTCTTC.

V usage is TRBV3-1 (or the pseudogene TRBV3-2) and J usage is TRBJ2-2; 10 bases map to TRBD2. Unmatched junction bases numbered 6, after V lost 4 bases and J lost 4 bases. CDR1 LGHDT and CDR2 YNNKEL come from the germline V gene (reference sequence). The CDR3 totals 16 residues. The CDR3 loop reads CASSPESGRVTGELFF. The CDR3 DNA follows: TGTGCCAGCAGCCCCGAAAGCGGGAGGGTCACCGGGGAGCTGTTTTTT.

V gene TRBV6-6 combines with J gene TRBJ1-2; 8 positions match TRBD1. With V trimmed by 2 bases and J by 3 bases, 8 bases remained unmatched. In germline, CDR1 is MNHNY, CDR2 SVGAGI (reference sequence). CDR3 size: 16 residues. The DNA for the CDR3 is TGTGCCAGCAGTTACCCCCCGGGACAGGACTACTATGGCTACACCTTC. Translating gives CASSYPPGQDYYGYTF.

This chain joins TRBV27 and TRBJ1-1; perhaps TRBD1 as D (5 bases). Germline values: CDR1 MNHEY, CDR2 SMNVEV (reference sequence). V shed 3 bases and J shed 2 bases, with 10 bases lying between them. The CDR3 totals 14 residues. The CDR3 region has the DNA TGTGCCAGCAGTTTCAGGGATACAAACACTGAAGCTTTCTTT. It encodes CASSFRDTNTEAFF.

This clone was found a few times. CDR3 DNA sequence: TGTGCCATCAGTGATTCAGGTACAGGTCAACCGGGCTCCTACGAGCAGTACTTC. Encoded protein: CAISDSGTGQPGSYEQYF. The chain joins TRBV10-3 to TRBJ2-7; D possibly corresponds to TRBD1 (5 bases). With 3 bases removed from V and 0 bases from J, the gap between germline ends came to 21 bases. This CDR3 comprises 18 residues. Germline-derived CDR1 and CDR2 are ENHRY and SYGVKD.

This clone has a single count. The CDR3: CASSDSSGSWNEQFF. The CDR3 DNA reads TGTGCCAGCAGCGACTCTAGCGGGAGTTGGAATGAGCAGTTCTTC. V is TRBV3-1 (or the pseudogene TRBV3-2) and J is TRBJ2-1, with 10 bases aligning to TRBD2. Losses at the gene ends were 5 bases for V and 7 bases for J; bases not matched to a gene: 8. Germline-derived CDR1 and CDR2 are LGHDT and YNNKEL (reference sequence). The CDR3 loop spans 15 amino acids.